This T cell receptor beta chain was sequenced in a study of blood T cell repertoires in COVID-19. Some clones are missing from TCRdb's copy, which holds only in-frame ones; the method was immunoSEQ multiplex PCR. The profile shows 250,000 to 300,000 clones, around 85% of them singletons. Sequencing input: peripheral blood. The TCR originated in a woman aged 30 to 39 with COVID-19, enrolled during active disease.

This CDR3 is CASSSAGVMAKNIQYF. The CDR3 region has the DNA TGTGCCAGCAGTTCCGCGGGGGTTATGGCCAAAAACATTCAGTACTTC. The chain joins TRBV28 to TRBJ2-4, with 7 bases that match TRBD2. V dropped 4 bases and J dropped 1; count of bases not matched to a gene: 7. This CDR3 is 16 amino acids long. CDR1 is MDHEN and CDR2 is SYDVKM in the germline V gene.